The rows below give T cell receptor beta chains drawn from one sample of a study of identical twins. Each CDR3 protein gets one entry after TCRdb re-called the 5' RACE reads with MiXCR. Of 200,000 to 250,000 distinct CDR3 sequences listed, roughly a tenth were seen once; the top ten hold roughly 10%. The sequencing sample was made of memory T cells sorted from blood. These receptors originate from a man in his fifties or sixties in good health. The CDR3 runs from the conserved cysteine through the conserved F or W. The D gene is left open where the match is weak. The size entry is marked missing in some rows and otherwise reads once, few, many or a size class.

CDR3 protein,CDR3 DNA,clone size,V gene,D gene,J gene
CASSLDRPRGTDTQYF,TGTGCCAGCAGCCTGGACAGGCCCAGGGGCACAGATACGCAGTATTTT,-,TRBV7-8,TRBD1,TRBJ2-3
CSARAPGVSYNEQFF,TGCAGTGCTAGAGCGCCCGGGGTCTCCTACAATGAGCAGTTCTTC,-,TRBV20-1,-,TRBJ2-1
CASGPGTLLREQYF,TGTGCCAGTGGGCCAGGGACCCTTTTGAGAGAGCAGTACTTC,many,TRBV19,-,TRBJ2-7
CSVVYGAGTEAFF,TGCAGCGTTGTTTACGGAGCGGGAACTGAAGCTTTCTTT,many,TRBV29-1,-,TRBJ1-1
CASSLGGGRGLVAFF,TGTGCCAGCAGTTTAGGGGGGGGCAGGGGGCTTGTAGCTTTCTTT,many,TRBV12-3/TRBV12-4,TRBD1,TRBJ1-1
CASSQDGHSYEQYF,TGTGCCAGCAGCCAGGACGGTCACTCCTACGAGCAGTACTTC,-,TRBV5-4,-,TRBJ2-7
CASSTQQRGELFF,TGTGCCAGCAGCACCCAACAGCGAGGGGAGCTGTTTTTT,few,TRBV11-1,-,TRBJ2-2
CASSPRRSGEQFF,TGTGCCAGCAGCCCTCGCAGAAGCGGTGAGCAGTTCTTC,many,TRBV7-7,-,TRBJ2-1
CASSQVRQGYNEQFF,TGCGCCAGCAGCCAAGTAAGGCAGGGGTACAATGAGCAGTTCTTC,-,TRBV4-3,-,TRBJ2-1
CASSHTGRGLINEQFF,TGCGCCAGCAGCCATACAGGGAGGGGGCTGATCAATGAGCAGTTCTTC,many,TRBV5-1,-,TRBJ2-1
CASSLLPGQGEVGEQFF,TGTGCCAGCAGTCTGCTCCCGGGACAGGGGGAGGTAGGTGAGCAGTTCTTC,few,TRBV28,TRBD1,TRBJ2-1
CATSDFMTDYVNTEAFF,TGTGCCACCAGTGATTTTATGACTGACTATGTGAACACTGAAGCTTTCTTT,few,TRBV24-1,-,TRBJ1-1
CASSLMGLAGGSRHFVVNEQFF,TGTGCCAGCAGCCTTATGGGACTAGCGGGAGGGTCCCGGCATTTTGTAGTGAATGAGCAGTTCTTC,many,TRBV5-6,TRBD2,TRBJ2-1
CASSLGTSGGAVEQFF,TGTGCCAGCAGCTTAGGGACTAGCGGGGGGGCCGTTGAGCAGTTCTTC,many,TRBV7-2,TRBD2,TRBJ2-1
CASSGSAGNYGYTF,TGCGCCAGCAGCGGGTCGGCAGGGAACTATGGCTACACCTTC,few,TRBV5-1,-,TRBJ1-2
CASKTGTGSTEQFF,TGTGCCAGCAAGACCGGGACAGGGTCCACAGAGCAGTTCTTC,few,TRBV27,TRBD1,TRBJ2-1
CATSRVVRSDIQYF,TGTGCCACCAGCAGAGTCGTCCGGTCGGACATTCAGTACTTC,few,TRBV15,-,TRBJ2-4
CASSQAPASGTDTQYF,TGCGCCAGCAGCCAAGCCCCGGCTAGCGGGACAGATACGCAGTATTTT,many,TRBV4-3,TRBD2,TRBJ2-3
CASSQGLIQGGNTIYF,TGCGCCAGCAGCCAAGGGCTTATACAGGGTGGAAACACCATATATTTT,many,TRBV4-3,-,TRBJ1-3
CASSPRDGSIVQYF,TGTGCCAGCAGTCCAAGGGACGGATCAATTGTCCAGTACTTC,-,TRBV12-3/TRBV12-4,-,TRBJ2-5
CASSQDEELAGVFPDNEQFF,TGTGCCAGCAGCCAAGATGAGGAACTAGCGGGAGTTTTTCCCGACAATGAGCAGTTCTTC,many,TRBV4-2,TRBD2,TRBJ2-1
CASSGPGTGAYEQYF,TGTGCCAGCAGTGGGCCCGGGACAGGAGCCTACGAGCAGTACTTC,few,TRBV6-2/TRBV6-3,TRBD1,TRBJ2-7
CSAGPVKGNTDTQYF,TGCAGTGCTGGCCCGGTTAAGGGAAACACAGATACGCAGTATTTT,-,TRBV20-1,-,TRBJ2-3
CATSRKKETQYF,TGTGCCACCAGCAGGAAAAAAGAGACCCAGTACTTC,many,TRBV15,-,TRBJ2-5
CASSYGQGMNTEAFF,TGTGCCAGCAGTTACGGACAGGGAATGAACACTGAAGCTTTCTTT,many,TRBV6-5,TRBD1,TRBJ1-1
CSAIPRGQGRDEQFF,TGCAGTGCTATCCCCAGGGGACAGGGTAGAGATGAGCAGTTCTTC,few,TRBV20-1,TRBD1,TRBJ2-1
CATLDRGTGPPDTQYF,TGTGCCACCTTAGACAGGGGAACGGGACCCCCGGATACGCAGTATTTT,many,TRBV10-3,TRBD1,TRBJ2-3
CSVVRGWPQHF,TGCAGCGTTGTCCGGGGGTGGCCCCAGCATTTT,few,TRBV29-1,-,TRBJ1-5
CASSQDFRPREKLFF,TGCGCCAGCAGCCAAGATTTCAGGCCAAGGGAAAAACTGTTTTTT,-,TRBV4-3,-,TRBJ1-4
CASTLGGMIQETQYF,TGTGCCAGCACTCTAGGAGGGATGATTCAAGAGACCCAGTACTTC,many,TRBV2,-,TRBJ2-5
CASSLGGHEQFF,TGTGCCAGCAGCTTAGGGGGCCATGAGCAGTTCTTC,-,TRBV11-3,-,TRBJ2-1
CASSFLTSGSYSTDTQYF,TGTGCCAGCAGTTTTTTGACTAGCGGGAGTTATAGCACAGATACGCAGTATTTT,many,TRBV27,TRBD2,TRBJ2-3